The clone carrying this T cell receptor (beta chain) was counted only a few times. The data are from a study of blood T cell repertoires in COVID-19. Study overall: There were acute and convalescent COVID-19 samples, and they came from the United States, Italy and Spain.

The method was immunoSEQ multiplex PCR; TCRdb's version includes in-frame clones alone and lacks a portion of them. The sample consists of around 200,000 clones, 60% to 85% of them appearing once. Germline V lookup: CDR1 MDHEN, CDR2 SYDVKM. The CDR3 extends over 14 amino acids. After removal of 7 bases from V and 3 bases from J, the junction contained 4 bases not matched to a gene. The origin of this receptor is a woman in her 70s with acute or convalescent COVID-19. The sequenced material came from peripheral blood. The V gene is TRBV28, the J gene TRBJ2-1; 9 nucleotides agree with TRBD2. The CDR3 nucleotides are TGTGCCAGCAATAGCGGGAGTCTCTACAATGAGCAGTTCTTC. As protein: CASNSGSLYNEQFF.